This T cell receptor (beta chain) was sequenced for a study of T-cell reconstitution after alpha-beta-depleted transplantation in children. General observations from the study: Among T cells one year after transplant, newly produced cells accounted for most counts and diversity. There were some patients whose high TCRbeta diversity at day 60 came from surviving recipient T cells and thymic progenitors. Where alpha-beta T cells came from about two months after transplant was reportedly several hundred expanded graft clones.

Preparation of the TCRbeta library involved a method that used unique molecular identifiers. One entry per CDR3 protein, called by TCRdb with MiXCR from the PCR reads. The sample holds around 270,000 distinct CDR3 sequences, around 10% seen once. This clonotype was counted ten times or more. Its target is not known. The receptor was derived from a boy in the first two years of life with acute myeloid leukemia, due to receive a stem cell transplant. The sample here was PBMCs, taken before TCRalphabeta/CD19-depleted stem cell transplant.

The CDR3: CAISAGINEQFF. The CDR3 DNA sequence: TGTGCCATCTCGGCAGGAATAAATGAGCAGTTCTTC. V and J are TRBV21-1 and TRBJ2-1. TRBV21-1 is a pseudogene segment. The CDR3 totals 12 residues.